These 8 T cell receptor beta chains came from one sample sequenced in a study of blood T cell repertoires in COVID-19. Libraries were prepared by immunoSEQ multiplex PCR; TCRdb keeps only in-frame clonotypes and omits some of them. The table has about 290,000 clones, about nine tenths seen once. What was sequenced was peripheral blood. The receptors stem from a woman between 40 and 50 years old who had recovered from COVID-19.

The rearrangement uses TRBV19 and TRBJ2-2; 10 bases agree with TRBD2. The CDR3 length is 14 residues. Trimming removed 9 bases from V and 2 bases from J; junction bases left unmatched: 3. Germline CDR1 and CDR2: LNHDA and SQIVND (reference sequence). CDR3 DNA: TGTGCCAGCCGGACTAGCGGTAACACCGGGGAGCTGTTTTTT. It encodes CASRTSGNTGELFF.

CDR3 amino acids: CASKRDTLTGELFF. The CDR3 nucleotides are TGTGCCAGCAAACGGGACACACTTACCGGGGAGCTGTTTTTT. This rearrangement joins TRBV6-5 to TRBJ2-2; a possible D gene is TRBD1 (6 bases). V shed 7 bases and J shed 5 bases, with 14 bases lying between them. Germline CDR1 and CDR2: MNHEY and SVGAGI. The CDR3 extends over 14 amino acids.

The CDR3 nucleotides read TGTGCCAGCAGCCCGGGACAGGACATCACTGACGGTTTCTTCTTT. This codes for CASSPGQDITDGFFF. The chain carries TRBV7-9 and TRBJ1-1, with TRBD1 matching 8 bases. V shed 5 bases, J shed 14 bases, and the junction held 19 bases outside the gene matches. Germline V gives CDR1 SEHNR, CDR2 FQNEAQ (reference sequence). There are 15 residues in the CDR3.

This chain uses TRBV6-1 with TRBJ2-7; 7 bases are a match to TRBD2. J lost 3 bases, V lost 3 bases, and 8 bases had no gene match. The CDR3 is made up of 15 amino acids. CDR1 and CDR2 (germline): MNHNS, SASEGT. The chain's CDR3 is CASSETRDYNYEQYF. CDR3 in DNA: TGTGCCAGCAGTGAGACCCGGGACTATAACTACGAGCAGTACTTC.

This chain joins TRBV12-2 and TRBJ1-6. TRBV12-2 is tagged as a pseudogene. This CDR3 is 15 amino acids long. The CDR3 reads CASRLPDGWNSPLHF. DNA for the CDR3: TGTGCAAGTCGCCTACCCGACGGGTGGAATTCACCCCTCCACTTT.

The gene calls are TRBV18 and TRBJ2-2; no clear D gene. The CDR3 runs to 15 residues. The germline V gene encodes CDR1 KGHSH and CDR2 LQKENI. V lost 2 bases and J 0 bases, leaving 7 bases between the germline ends. The CDR3 DNA is TGTGCCAGCTCACCAGTTCTAGCGAACACCGGGGAGCTGTTTTTT. It encodes CASSPVLANTGELFF.

This clone was picked up a small number of times. V is TRBV2 and J is TRBJ1-1; tentatively, D is TRBD1 (5 bases). The length of the CDR3 is 16 residues. From germline, CDR1 is SNHLY and CDR2 FYNNEI. The ends were cut back, 6 bases at V and 0 bases at J, with 17 bases in the middle. The CDR3 region has the DNA TGTGCCAGCAGCCTGGGGGGGGGTGCGGTGAACACTGAAGCTTTCTTT. Translated: CASSLGGGAVNTEAFF.

CDR3 residues: CASSLGLRGVGSNQPQHF. In DNA form, the CDR3 reads TGTGCCAGCAGCTTAGGATTGAGAGGAGTCGGGAGCAATCAGCCCCAGCATTTT. The rearrangement uses TRBV7-9 and TRBJ1-5; D not certain. This CDR3 is built from 18 residues. Trimming cost V 1 base and J 1 base, with 17 bases left between them. The V gene's germline CDR1 is SEHNR and CDR2 FQNEAQ (reference sequence).